The rows below give T cell receptor beta chains drawn from one sample of a study of early T cells in non-severe SARS-CoV-2 infection. TCRdb used MiXCR to reprocess the 5' RACE reads, holding one entry per CDR3 protein. The sample includes approximately 69,000 distinct CDR3 sequences, around 11% of them seen just once. Sequenced input: whole blood. These receptors came from an adult who was a healthcare worker with PCR-confirmed SARS-CoV-2 infection or an uninfected control (not recorded which). Both conserved end residues are part of each CDR3. The D gene is left open where the match is weak. Clone size is shown for a subset of rows, as once, few, many or a class of expanded clone.

clone size	V gene	J gene	D gene	CDR3 protein	CDR3 DNA
few	TRBV29-1	TRBJ2-3	NA	CSLSGDSRNTQYF	TGCAGCCTGAGCGGGGACAGCCGGAATACGCAGTATTTT
many	TRBV6-2/TRBV6-3	TRBJ1-5	NA	CASSLRGTNQPQHF	TGTGCCAGCAGTCTGAGAGGGACCAATCAGCCCCAGCATTTT
few	TRBV29-1	TRBJ2-5	TRBD1	CSVTPPPGQGRETQYF	TGCAGCGTTACTCCCCCGCCCGGACAGGGAAGGGAGACCCAGTACTTC
few	TRBV6-2/TRBV6-3	TRBJ2-1	NA	CASRAGRNNEQFF	TGTGCCAGCAGGGCGGGACGAAACAATGAGCAGTTCTTC
NA	TRBV18	TRBJ1-3	NA	CASSRSEGNTIYF	TGTGCCAGCTCAAGATCTGAGGGAAACACCATATATTTT
few	TRBV20-1	TRBJ2-3	NA	CSARGPSAGSSTDTQYF	TGCAGTGCTAGAGGCCCTTCGGCGGGAAGCAGCACAGATACGCAGTATTTT
NA	TRBV25-1	TRBJ2-7	NA	CASAPAGSYEQYF	TGTGCCAGCGCCCCGGCCGGCTCCTACGAGCAGTACTTC
NA	TRBV5-1	TRBJ1-1	NA	CASSLKGAEAFF	TGCGCCAGCAGCTTGAAGGGCGCTGAAGCTTTCTTT
many	TRBV5-1	TRBJ1-6	NA	CASSLEVGDSPLHF	TGCGCCAGCAGCTTGGAGGTGGGCGACTCACCCCTCCACTTT
NA	TRBV6-4	TRBJ2-3	NA	CASSARGGHTDTQYF	TGTGCCAGTAGTGCCCGGGGCGGCCACACAGATACGCAGTATTTT
NA	TRBV2	TRBJ2-4	TRBD2	CASEREGQGNIQYF	TGTGCCAGTGAGCGGGAGGGCCAGGGAAACATTCAGTACTTC
NA	TRBV3-1	TRBJ2-5	NA	CASRAQGTETQYF	TGTGCCAGCAGAGCCCAGGGGACGGAGACCCAGTACTTC
many	TRBV29-1	TRBJ2-2	NA	CSVEGGSGELFF	TGCAGCGTTGAAGGGGGTTCCGGGGAGCTGTTTTTT
few	TRBV12-3/TRBV12-4	TRBJ1-1	NA	CASTIRQGGGAFF	TGTGCCAGCACGATACGACAAGGAGGGGGTGCTTTCTTT
few	TRBV18	TRBJ1-5	TRBD1	CASSRPGQKTNQPQHF	TGTGCCAGCTCCCGACCGGGACAGAAGACTAATCAGCCCCAGCATTTT
NA	TRBV9	TRBJ2-1	NA	CASSVDTYNEQFF	TGTGCCAGCAGCGTAGACACCTACAATGAGCAGTTCTTC
NA	TRBV4-1	TRBJ1-6	NA	CASSQVTPGIQNSPLHF	TGCGCCAGCAGCCAAGTAACCCCAGGGATCCAAAATTCACCCCTCCACTTT
medium-sized	TRBV4-1	TRBJ2-5	TRBD1	CASSQDGTALQETQYF	TGCGCCAGCAGCCAAGACGGGACAGCATTGCAAGAGACCCAGTACTTC
NA	TRBV6-2/TRBV6-3	TRBJ2-1	TRBD1	CASSTTGGAYNEQFF	TGTGCCAGCAGTACGACAGGGGGCGCTTACAATGAGCAGTTCTTC
many	TRBV6-5	TRBJ2-6	NA	CASSKGVTGANVLTF	TGTGCCAGCAGTAAAGGGGTTACCGGGGCCAACGTCCTGACTTTC
many	TRBV27	TRBJ1-1	NA	CASSFAGKANTEAFF	TGTGCCAGCAGTTTCGCAGGGAAGGCGAACACTGAAGCTTTCTTT
few	TRBV11-2	TRBJ2-1	TRBD1	CASSAGQGQGEQFF	TGTGCCAGCAGCGCAGGACAGGGCCAGGGCGAGCAGTTCTTC
NA	TRBV21-1	TRBJ2-2	NA	CASSKKSGRHTGELFF	TGTGCCAGCAGCAAAAAGAGCGGGAGACACACCGGGGAGCTGTTTTTT
few	TRBV29-1	TRBJ2-7	NA	CSVVRGAAYEQYF	TGCAGCGTTGTAAGGGGTGCCGCCTACGAGCAGTACTTC
few	TRBV9	TRBJ1-3	NA	CASNPGRSGNTIYF	TGTGCCAGCAACCCGGGACGATCTGGAAACACCATATATTTT
few	TRBV20-1	TRBJ1-5	NA	CSANTGQGNQPQHF	TGCAGTGCTAACACAGGGCAGGGCAATCAGCCCCAGCATTTT
large	TRBV9	TRBJ2-1	TRBD1	CASSAPPGQAGNEQFF	TGTGCCAGCAGCGCCCCCCCGGGACAGGCAGGGAATGAGCAGTTCTTC
NA	TRBV6-1	TRBJ1-1	NA	CASSAKGGTEAFF	TGTGCCAGCAGTGCCAAAGGGGGAACTGAAGCTTTCTTT
many	TRBV18	TRBJ2-7	TRBD1	CASSYGTGGYNEQYF	TGTGCCAGCTCATACGGGACAGGGGGCTACAACGAGCAGTACTTC
NA	TRBV5-5	TRBJ2-7	NA	CASSLPPSYEQYF	TGTGCCAGCAGCTTACCCCCCTCCTACGAGCAGTACTTC
few	TRBV4-2	TRBJ2-1	NA	CASSQDPDRRNEQFF	TGTGCCAGCAGCCAAGATCCCGACAGAAGAAATGAGCAGTTCTTC
many	TRBV9	TRBJ2-3	NA	CASSVDVDTQYF	TGTGCCAGCAGCGTAGACGTAGATACGCAGTATTTT
few	TRBV20-1	TRBJ2-1	TRBD2	CSARDSGGSYNEQFF	TGCAGTGCTAGAGATTCGGGGGGGTCCTACAATGAGCAGTTCTTC
few	TRBV5-5	TRBJ2-5	TRBD2	CASSGGLAGGPVKTQYF	TGTGCCAGCAGCGGGGGACTAGCGGGAGGGCCTGTGAAGACCCAGTACTTC
few	TRBV24-1	TRBJ2-3	TRBD2	CATSDPSGTTDTQYF	TGTGCCACCAGTGATCCTAGCGGGACGACAGATACGCAGTATTTT
many	TRBV13	TRBJ1-2	NA	CASSDTIGNGYTF	TGTGCCAGCAGCGATACAATCGGAAACGGCTACACCTTC
few	TRBV5-5	TRBJ2-7	NA	CASKPGERSYEQYF	TGTGCCAGCAAGCCCGGGGAGCGCTCCTACGAGCAGTACTTC
many	TRBV19	TRBJ1-5	NA	CASSLHRLNQPQHF	TGTGCCAGTAGCCTTCACAGGTTGAATCAGCCCCAGCATTTT
few	TRBV30	TRBJ2-7	NA	CAWAPSGYEQYF	TGTGCCTGGGCACCCTCGGGGTACGAGCAGTACTTC
NA	TRBV28	TRBJ1-2	NA	CASSSRYGYTF	TGTGCCAGCAGTTCCAGATATGGCTACACCTTC
few	TRBV10-3	TRBJ1-2	NA	CAISDLLEYGYTF	TGTGCCATCAGTGATTTGCTAGAATATGGCTACACCTTC
many	TRBV5-8	TRBJ2-3	NA	CASSLMDITDTQYF	TGTGCCAGCAGCTTGATGGATATCACAGATACGCAGTATTTT
NA	TRBV6-6	TRBJ2-1	TRBD2	CASSLTSGSYNEQFF	TGTGCCAGCAGTTTAACTAGCGGGTCTTACAATGAGCAGTTCTTC
NA	TRBV7-2	TRBJ2-7	TRBD1	CASSFTGGREQYF	TGTGCCAGCAGCTTTACAGGGGGCAGAGAGCAGTACTTC
many	TRBV7-2	TRBJ2-7	NA	CASSLLKGSYEQYF	TGTGCCAGCAGCCTCCTGAAGGGCTCCTACGAGCAGTACTTC
NA	TRBV10-3	TRBJ2-3	TRBD2	CASRGGLAGTDTQYF	TGTGCCAGCAGAGGGGGACTAGCGGGGACAGATACGCAGTATTTT
few	TRBV5-5	TRBJ2-3	TRBD1	CASQPGQGTTITQYF	TGTGCCAGCCAGCCAGGACAGGGGACAACCATTACGCAGTATTTT
NA	TRBV11-2	TRBJ2-1	NA	CASSLVSWRGPNEQFF	TGTGCCAGCAGCTTAGTGTCGTGGCGGGGGCCCAATGAGCAGTTCTTC
NA	TRBV18	TRBJ2-3	TRBD2	CASSRGLAGLTDTQYF	TGTGCCAGCTCACGGGGACTAGCGGGGCTCACAGATACGCAGTATTTT
few	TRBV2	TRBJ2-1	TRBD2	CASSASGAEDEQFF	TGTGCCAGCAGTGCTAGCGGGGCCGAGGATGAGCAGTTCTTC
many	TRBV9	TRBJ2-7	TRBD2	CASSQGGTSAYEQYF	TGTGCCAGCAGCCAAGGGGGGACTAGCGCGTACGAGCAGTACTTC
NA	TRBV7-6	TRBJ1-2	NA	CASSPLTRQTFGGYTF	TGTGCCAGCAGCCCACTCACGAGACAGACCTTCGGCGGCTACACCTTC
NA	TRBV10-3	TRBJ1-4	NA	CAISAGGNEKLFF	TGTGCCATCAGTGCCGGGGGGAATGAAAAACTGTTTTTT
NA	TRBV19	TRBJ2-5	NA	CASSMLQGQETQYF	TGTGCCAGTAGCATGCTGCAGGGCCAAGAGACCCAGTACTTC
NA	TRBV4-2	TRBJ2-2	NA	CASSSDPNTGELFF	TGTGCCAGCAGCTCCGACCCGAACACCGGGGAGCTGTTTTTT